This T cell receptor (beta chain) is drawn from a study of cytomegalovirus exposure and HLA in healthy donors. Turning to the study itself: Genetic ancestry analysis placed 75% to 85% of the roughly 400 donors that were genotyped in the Caucasian-associated cluster.

The CDR3 is made up of 14 amino acids. V was cut by 7 bases and J by 6 bases, with 15 bases left in between. Germline V lookup: CDR1 MNHNS, CDR2 SASEGT. The PCR used 60 Vbeta and 13 Jbeta primers. TCRdb's copy holds only in-frame clones and misses some; the assay was immunoSEQ multiplex PCR. The sample contains roughly 170,000 clones, 75% to 85% of which appear only once. Sequencing input: PBMCs. This chain uses TRBV6-1 with TRBJ2-2, with D unresolved. The receptor was isolated from a boy younger than 18 in good health and CMV-seronegative. The CDR3 spells CASTLFFTAGELFF. The CDR3, as DNA: TGTGCCAGCACCCTATTTTTTACAGCCGGGGAGCTGTTTTTT.